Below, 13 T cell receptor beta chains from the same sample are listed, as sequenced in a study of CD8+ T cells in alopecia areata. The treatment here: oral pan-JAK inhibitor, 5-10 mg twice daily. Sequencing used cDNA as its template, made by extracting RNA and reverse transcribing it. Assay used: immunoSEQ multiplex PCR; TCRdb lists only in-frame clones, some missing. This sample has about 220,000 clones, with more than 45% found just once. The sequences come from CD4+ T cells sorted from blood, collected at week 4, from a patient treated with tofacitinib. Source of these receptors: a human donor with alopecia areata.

The CDR3 nucleotides are TGTGCCAGCAGCCTGGGGACAGGAACCCAGTATGGCTACACCTTC. It codes for CASSLGTGTQYGYTF. The chain combines TRBV7-2 with TRBJ1-2; 8 bases fit TRBD1. The CDR3 loop spans 15 amino acids. Germline V gene data show CDR1 as SGHTA and CDR2 as FQGNSA. V lost 5 bases and J lost 5; bases outside the gene matches: 10.

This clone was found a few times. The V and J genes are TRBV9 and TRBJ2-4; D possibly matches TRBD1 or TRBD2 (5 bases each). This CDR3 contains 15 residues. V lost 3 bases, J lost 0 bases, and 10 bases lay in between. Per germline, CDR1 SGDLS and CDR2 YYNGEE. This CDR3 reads CASSEGSLAKNIQYF. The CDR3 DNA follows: TGTGCCAGCAGCGAGGGGAGTCTAGCCAAAAACATTCAGTACTTC.

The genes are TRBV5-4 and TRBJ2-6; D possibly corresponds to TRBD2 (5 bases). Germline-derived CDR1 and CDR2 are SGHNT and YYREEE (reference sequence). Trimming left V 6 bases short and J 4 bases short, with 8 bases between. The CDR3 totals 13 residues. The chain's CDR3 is CASTRGGANVLTF. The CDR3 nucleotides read TGTGCCAGCACCCGGGGAGGGGCCAACGTCCTGACTTTC.

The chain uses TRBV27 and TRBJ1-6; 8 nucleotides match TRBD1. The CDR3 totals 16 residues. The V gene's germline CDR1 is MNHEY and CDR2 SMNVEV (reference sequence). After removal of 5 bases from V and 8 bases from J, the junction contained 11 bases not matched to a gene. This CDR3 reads CASSPTLQGADSPLHF. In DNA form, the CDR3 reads TGTGCCAGCAGTCCCACGCTGCAGGGGGCTGATTCACCCCTCCACTTT.

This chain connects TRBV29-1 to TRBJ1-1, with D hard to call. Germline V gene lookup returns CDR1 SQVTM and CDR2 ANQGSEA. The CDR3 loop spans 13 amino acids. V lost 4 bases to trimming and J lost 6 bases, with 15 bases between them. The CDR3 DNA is TGCAGCGTTGTGCGACTCCCTGAGGCTGAAGCTTTCTTT. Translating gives CSVVRLPEAEAFF. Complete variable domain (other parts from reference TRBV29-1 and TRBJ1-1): SAVISQKPSRDICQRGTSLTIQCQVDSQVTMMFWYRQQPGQSLTLIATANQGSEATYESGFVIDKFPISRPNLTFSTLTVSNMSPEDSSIYLCSVVRLPEAEAFFGQGTRLTVV.

The CDR3 coding sequence is TGTGCCTGGAGTGTACTGATGAACACCGGGGAGCTGTTTTTT. Residues: CAWSVLMNTGELFF. The chain combines TRBV30 with TRBJ2-2; D is uncertain. V lost 0 bases, J lost 1 base, and 6 bases lay in between. Germline V gene data show CDR1 as GTSNPN and CDR2 as SVGIG (reference sequence). The CDR3 is 14 residues long.

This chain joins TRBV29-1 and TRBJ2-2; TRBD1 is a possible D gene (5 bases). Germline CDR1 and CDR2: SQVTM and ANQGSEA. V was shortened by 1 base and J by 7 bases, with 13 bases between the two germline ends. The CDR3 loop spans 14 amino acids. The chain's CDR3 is CSVEGGVAVGELFF. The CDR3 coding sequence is TGCAGCGTTGAAGGGGGCGTCGCGGTCGGGGAGCTGTTTTTT.

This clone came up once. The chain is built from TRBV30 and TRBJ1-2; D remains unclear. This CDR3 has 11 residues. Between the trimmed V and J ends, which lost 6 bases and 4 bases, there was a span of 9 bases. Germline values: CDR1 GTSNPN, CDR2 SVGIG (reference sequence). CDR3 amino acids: CACRASYGYTF. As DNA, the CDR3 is TGTGCCTGCCGCGCCTCCTATGGCTACACCTTC.

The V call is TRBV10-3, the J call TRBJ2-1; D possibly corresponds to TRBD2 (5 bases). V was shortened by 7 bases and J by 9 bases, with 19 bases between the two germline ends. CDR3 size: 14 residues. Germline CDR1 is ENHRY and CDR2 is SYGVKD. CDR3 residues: CAIKEASLGSEQFF. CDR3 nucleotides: TGTGCCATCAAGGAGGCTAGCTTGGGGAGTGAGCAGTTCTTC.

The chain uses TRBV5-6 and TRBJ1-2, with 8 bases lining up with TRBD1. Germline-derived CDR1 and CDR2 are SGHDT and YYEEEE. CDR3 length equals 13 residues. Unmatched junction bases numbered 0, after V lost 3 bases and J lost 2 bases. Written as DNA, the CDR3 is TGTGCCAGCAGCTGGACAGGGAACTATGGCTACACCTTC. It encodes CASSWTGNYGYTF.

CDR3 sequence: CATSNGGYGYTF. In DNA form, the CDR3 reads TGTGCCACCAGCAATGGGGGTTATGGCTACACCTTC. This chain uses TRBV15 with TRBJ1-2; a weak D match, TRBD1 (5 bases). Trimming pared 4 bases from V and 5 bases from J, leaving 8 bases between. Germline V gene sequence: CDR1 LNHNV, CDR2 YYDKDF (reference sequence). The CDR3 runs to 12 residues. The whole variable domain, filled in from reference TRBV15 and TRBJ1-2, reads DAMVIQNPRYQVTQFGKPVTLSCSQTLNHNVMYWYQQKSSQAPKLLFHYYDKDFNNEADTPDNFQSRRPNTSFCFLDIRSPGLGDTAMYLCATSNGGYGYTFGSGTRLTVV.

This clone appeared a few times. The CDR3 spells CASSFQAGNTDTQYF. CDR3 nucleotides: TGTGCCAGCAGTTTTCAGGCAGGGAACACAGATACGCAGTATTTT. The chain uses TRBV28 and TRBJ2-3; a possible D gene is TRBD1 (5 bases). The V gene's germline CDR1 is MDHEN and CDR2 SYDVKM. CDR3 size: 15 residues. Trimming left V 3 bases short and J 2 bases short, with 12 bases between. Combining the CDR3 with reference TRBV28 and TRBJ2-3 gives the whole variable domain DVKVTQSSRYLVKRTGEKVFLECVQDMDHENMFWYRQDPGLGLRLIYFSYDVKMKEKGDIPEGYSVSREKKERFSLILESASTNQTSMYLCASSFQAGNTDTQYFGPGTRLTVL.

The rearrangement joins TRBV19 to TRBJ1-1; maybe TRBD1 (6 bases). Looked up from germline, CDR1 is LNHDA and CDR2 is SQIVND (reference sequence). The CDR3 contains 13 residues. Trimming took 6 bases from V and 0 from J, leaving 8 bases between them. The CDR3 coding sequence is TGTGCCAGTAGCAGGGGAATGAACACTGAAGCTTTCTTT. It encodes CASSRGMNTEAFF. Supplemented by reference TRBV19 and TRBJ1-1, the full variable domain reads DGGITQSPKYLFRKEGQNVTLSCEQNLNHDAMYWYRQDPGQGLRLIYYSQIVNDFQKGDIAEGYSVSREKKESFPLTVTSAQKNPTAFYLCASSRGMNTEAFFGQGTRLTVV.